Listed here is a single T cell receptor (beta chain). The sample carries other DNA sequences with the same CDR3. The sample comes from a study of blood T cell repertoires in COVID-19. Looking at the study overall: Samples of COVID-19 (acute and convalescent) were obtained from the United States, Italy and Spain. PBMCs, B-cell-depleted T cells, or T cells were the source of the cDNA or gDNA that made up the material.

The CDR3 totals 16 residues. Germline V gene data show CDR1 as SGHNT and CDR2 as YENEEA. The V and J ends lost 1 base and 0 bases, in that order; junction bases with no gene match: 3. Assay used: immunoSEQ multiplex PCR; TCRdb lists only in-frame clones, some missing. Found here are roughly 220,000 clones, roughly 85% of them singletons; the top ten hold over 2.5%. The sample taken for sequencing was peripheral blood. The sequence was collected from a man aged 50 to 59 who had recovered from COVID-19. The chain couples TRBV11-3 to TRBJ2-1, with 7 bases lining up with TRBD2. DNA of the CDR3: TGTGCCAGCAGCTTAGGAGGCGGGAGCTCCTACAATGAGCAGTTCTTC. Encoded protein: CASSLGGGSSYNEQFF.